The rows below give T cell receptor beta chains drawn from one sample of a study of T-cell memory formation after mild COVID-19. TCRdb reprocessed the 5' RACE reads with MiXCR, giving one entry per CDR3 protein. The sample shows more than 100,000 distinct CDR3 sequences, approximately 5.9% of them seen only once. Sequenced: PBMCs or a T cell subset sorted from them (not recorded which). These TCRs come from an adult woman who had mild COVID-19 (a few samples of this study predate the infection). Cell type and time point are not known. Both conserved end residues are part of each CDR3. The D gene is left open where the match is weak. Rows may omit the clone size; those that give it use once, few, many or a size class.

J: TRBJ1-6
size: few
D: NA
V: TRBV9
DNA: TGTGCCAGCAGCGCGACGGATTCACCCCTCCACTTT
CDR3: CASSATDSPLHF

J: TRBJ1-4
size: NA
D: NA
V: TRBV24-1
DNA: TGTGCCACCAGCAGCAGGGGAGAAAAACTGTTTTTT
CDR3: CATSSRGEKLFF

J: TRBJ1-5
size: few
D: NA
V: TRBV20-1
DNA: TGCAGTGCTAGAGATTACGGGGATCAGCCCCAGCATTTT
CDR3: CSARDYGDQPQHF

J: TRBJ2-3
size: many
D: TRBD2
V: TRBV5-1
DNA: TGCGCCAGCAGCTTTTCTACTAGCGGGGGCGCCACAGATACGCAGTATTTT
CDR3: CASSFSTSGGATDTQYF

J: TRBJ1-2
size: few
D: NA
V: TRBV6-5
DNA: TGTGCCAGCAGTTCCACGGCAGGGGGCTACACCTTC
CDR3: CASSSTAGGYTF

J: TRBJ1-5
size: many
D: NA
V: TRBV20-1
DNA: TGCAGTGCTAGTTGGGGGACATCCTATAGCAATCAGCCCCAGCATTTT
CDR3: CSASWGTSYSNQPQHF

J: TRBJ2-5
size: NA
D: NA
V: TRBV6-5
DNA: TGTGCCAGCAGTTCGGGCCAAGGGACCCAGTACTTC
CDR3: CASSSGQGTQYF

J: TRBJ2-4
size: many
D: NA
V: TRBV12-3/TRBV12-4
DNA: TGTGCCAGCAGTTTAACAGGGCAGTCATTTCAGTACTTC
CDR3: CASSLTGQSFQYF

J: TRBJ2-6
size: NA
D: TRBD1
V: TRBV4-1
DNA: TGCGCCAGCAGCCAAGAGGGACAGGGCCTCCCTGGGGCCAACGTCCTGACTTTC
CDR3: CASSQEGQGLPGANVLTF

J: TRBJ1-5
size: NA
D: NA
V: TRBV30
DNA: TGTGCCTCGGAAGGGGGTAGTTTGAATCAGCCCCAGCATTTT
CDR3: CASEGGSLNQPQHF

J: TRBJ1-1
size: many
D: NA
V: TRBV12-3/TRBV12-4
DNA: TGTGCCAGCAGTTTTAGGGGAACTGAAGCTTTCTTT
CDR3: CASSFRGTEAFF

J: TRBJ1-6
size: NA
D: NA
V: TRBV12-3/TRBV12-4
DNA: TGTGCCAGCAGCCTGGACTCGCCGAGCTCCTATAATTCACCCCTCCACTTT
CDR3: CASSLDSPSSYNSPLHF

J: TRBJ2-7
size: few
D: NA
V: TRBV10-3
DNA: TGTGCCATCAGTGACAGGGTCAGTAGCTCCTACGAGCAGTACTTC
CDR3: CAISDRVSSSYEQYF

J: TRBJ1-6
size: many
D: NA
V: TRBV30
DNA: TGTGCCTGGAGCCTTGCAAATAATTCACCCCTCCACTTT
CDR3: CAWSLANNSPLHF

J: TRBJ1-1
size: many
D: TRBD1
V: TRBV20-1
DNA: TGCAGTGCTACAGGGACAGGGAAGGTTTTCTTT
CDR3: CSATGTGKVFF

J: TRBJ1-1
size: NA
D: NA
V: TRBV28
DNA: TGTGCCAGCTTAGGGGCCCTGAACACTGAAGCTTTCTTT
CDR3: CASLGALNTEAFF

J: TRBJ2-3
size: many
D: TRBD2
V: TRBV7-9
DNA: TGTGCCAGCAGCTTAAGACTAGCGGTGGATACGCAGTATTTT
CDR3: CASSLRLAVDTQYF

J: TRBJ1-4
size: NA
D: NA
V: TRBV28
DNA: TGTGCCAGCAGCCCTCCAAATGAAAAACTGTTTTTT
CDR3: CASSPPNEKLFF

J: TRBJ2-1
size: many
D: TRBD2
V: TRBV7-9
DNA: TGTGCCAGCAGCTTAGGGGCGGGAGTGGATGAGCAGTTCTTC
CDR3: CASSLGAGVDEQFF

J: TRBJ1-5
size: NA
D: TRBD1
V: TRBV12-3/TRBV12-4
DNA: TGTGCCAGCAGTTTGAGACAGGGAGACCCTTATAGCAATCAGCCCCAGCATTTT
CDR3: CASSLRQGDPYSNQPQHF

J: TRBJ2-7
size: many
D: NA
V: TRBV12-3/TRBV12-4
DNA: TGTGCCAGCAGTTTAACGGAGGCTAGCGAGCAGTACTTC
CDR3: CASSLTEASEQYF

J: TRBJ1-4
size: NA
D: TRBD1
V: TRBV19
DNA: TGTGCCAGTCGGACAGGGAAGAGTGAAAAACTGTTTTTT
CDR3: CASRTGKSEKLFF

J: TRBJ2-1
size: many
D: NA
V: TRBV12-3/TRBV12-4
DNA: TGTGCCAGCAGAGGGGGGTTACTCTACAATGAGCAGTTCTTC
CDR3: CASRGGLLYNEQFF

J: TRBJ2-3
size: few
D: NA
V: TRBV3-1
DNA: TGTGCCAGCAGCCAAGTAAGAGGCGGGACCAGCACAGATACGCAGTATTTT
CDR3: CASSQVRGGTSTDTQYF

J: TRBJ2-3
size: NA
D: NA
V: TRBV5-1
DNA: TGCGCCAGCAGCTTAGACGGGATACAGACGGTCACAGATACGCAGTATTTT
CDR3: CASSLDGIQTVTDTQYF

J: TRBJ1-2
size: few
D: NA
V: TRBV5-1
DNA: TGCGCCAGCAGCTTCGCCGGGATTCTCGACTTC
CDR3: CASSFAGILDF

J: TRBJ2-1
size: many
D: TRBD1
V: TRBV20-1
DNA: TGCAGTGCTCCACCGGGACAGGGCTACAATGAGCAGTTCTTC
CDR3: CSAPPGQGYNEQFF

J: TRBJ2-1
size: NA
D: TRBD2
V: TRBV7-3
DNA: TGTGCCAGCAGCGTACTAGCGGGAGGCCATGAGCAGTTCTTC
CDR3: CASSVLAGGHEQFF

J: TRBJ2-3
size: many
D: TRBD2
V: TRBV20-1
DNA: TGCAGTGCTAGCATAGCGGGAGTAGTGAGTACGCAGTATTTT
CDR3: CSASIAGVVSTQYF

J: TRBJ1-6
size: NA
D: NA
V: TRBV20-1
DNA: TGCAGTGCTAGAGCCCGACAGAATTCACCCCTCCACTTT
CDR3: CSARARQNSPLHF

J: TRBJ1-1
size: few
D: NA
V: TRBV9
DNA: TGTGCCAGCAGTGCCGATTTATCCGGGACTGAAGCTTTCTTT
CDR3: CASSADLSGTEAFF

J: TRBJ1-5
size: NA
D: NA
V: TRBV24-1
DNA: TGTGCCACCAGTGACCCGGTGGCCAAAGGTCAGCCCCAGCATTTT
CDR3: CATSDPVAKGQPQHF

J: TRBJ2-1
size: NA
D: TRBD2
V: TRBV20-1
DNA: TGCAGTGCTAGAGATGGTGCTAGCGGGTTCAATGAGCAGTTCTTC
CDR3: CSARDGASGFNEQFF

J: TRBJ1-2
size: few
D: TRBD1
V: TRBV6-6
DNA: TGTGCCAGCAGTTCATTCCCACAGGGGGAAGGCTACACCTTC
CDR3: CASSSFPQGEGYTF

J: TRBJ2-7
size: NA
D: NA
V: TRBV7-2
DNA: TGTGCCAGCAGCCCCGTCGGCGTTATCGAGCAGTACTTC
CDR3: CASSPVGVIEQYF

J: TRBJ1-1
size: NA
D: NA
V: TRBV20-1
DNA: TGCAGTGCTAGGACAGGTTGGAACACTGAAGCTTTCTTT
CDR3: CSARTGWNTEAFF

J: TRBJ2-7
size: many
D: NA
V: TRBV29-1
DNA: TGCAGCGTTGGTGGTAGCTACTACGAGCAGTACTTC
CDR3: CSVGGSYYEQYF

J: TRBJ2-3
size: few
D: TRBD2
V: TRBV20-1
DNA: TGCAGTGCTAGTTTTGATAGCGGGGTCGATACGCAGTATTTT
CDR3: CSASFDSGVDTQYF